The source of this T cell receptor (beta chain) is a study of memory CD4+ T cells and cytomegalovirus serostatus. Authors' data handling: After removing out-of-frame reads, approximately 2.2 million distinct TCRbeta sequences remained. Profiling relied on immunoSEQ multiplex PCR, and the TCRdb table lists in-frame clones only, not all of them. D and trimming come from the DNA, and the V and J calls and clone size come from that table. The sample holds under 80,000 clones, around 82% seen once. Study-wide results and limits: Repertoires predicted CMV serostatus with median bootstrapped AUC of approximately 0.95. Of roughly 180 reported CMV TCRbeta sequences, 55 to 80 were found in memory CD4+ repertoires.

V was pared by 4 bases and J by 4 bases, with 22 bases between. Germline-derived CDR1 and CDR2 are MGHRA and YSYEKL. The CDR3 sequence is 17 residues long. The sort gate was single viable CD3+CD4+CD8-CD45RO+ cells for memory CD4+ T cells. After thawing, CD4+ T cells were positively selected. This clone has a handful of counts. Its antigen is undetermined. The genes are TRBV4-1 and TRBJ1-2; D may be TRBD1 (6 bases). Sequenced: memory CD4+ T cells from blood. The TCR originated in an adult in good health and CMV-seropositive. The CDR3 coding sequence is TGCGCCAGCAGCCCGTTATTAGGGGGGAAAAAGTCCTATGGCTACACCTTC. Amino acid sequence: CASSPLLGGKKSYGYTF.